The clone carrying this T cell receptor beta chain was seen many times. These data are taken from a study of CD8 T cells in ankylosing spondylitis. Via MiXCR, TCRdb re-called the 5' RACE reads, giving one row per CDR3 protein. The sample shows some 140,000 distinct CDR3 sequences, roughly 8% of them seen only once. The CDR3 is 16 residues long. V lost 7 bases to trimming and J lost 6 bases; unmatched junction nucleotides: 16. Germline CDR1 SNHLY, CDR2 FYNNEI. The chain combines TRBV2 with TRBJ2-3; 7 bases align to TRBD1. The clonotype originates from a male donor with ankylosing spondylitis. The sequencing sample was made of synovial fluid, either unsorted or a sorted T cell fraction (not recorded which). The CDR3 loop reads CASTRSTGKVVDTQYF. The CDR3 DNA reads TGTGCCAGCACCAGATCGACAGGGAAGGTCGTCGATACGCAGTATTTT.